A single sample gave rise to the 18 T cell receptor beta chains below, sequenced in a study of T cells in Graves' hyperthyroidism and ophthalmopathy. The TCR beta CDR3 regions underwent amplification using RNA transcripts as the source. The HTBI primer set drove a first-round RT-PCR of the TCR CDR3. From the multiplex PCR reads, TCRdb called clonotypes with MiXCR, one entry per CDR3 protein. The data show 330,000 or so distinct CDR3 sequences, roughly 19% seen once. Source material: blood. These receptors came from a man aged 45-60 years with Graves' ophthalmopathy.

This chain joins TRBV6-2 or TRBV6-3 and TRBJ2-2; tentatively, D is TRBD2 (5 bases). Germline V lookup: CDR1 MNHEY, CDR2 SVGEGT. The CDR3 sequence is 13 residues long. Between the trimmed V and J ends, which lost 0 bases and 8 bases, there was a span of 7 bases. For the CDR3, the DNA is TGTGCCAGCAGTTACTCGAGGGTTGGGGAGCTGTTTTTT. Its protein is CASSYSRVGELFF.

This clonotype has only a few counts. V usage is TRBV10-3 and J usage is TRBJ1-5; no reliable D call. The CDR3 contains 14 residues. Germline-derived CDR1 and CDR2 are ENHRY and SYGVKD. With 0 bases removed from V and 3 bases from J, the gap between germline ends came to 6 bases. The CDR3 DNA follows: TGTGCCATCAGTGAGTCCGAGCCCAATCAGCCCCAGCATTTT. Amino acids: CAISESEPNQPQHF.

This clonotype came up a few times. The chain is built from TRBV24-1 and TRBJ2-1; 9 bases are a match to TRBD1. Germline trimming cut 5 bases from V and 8 bases from J; bases unmatched to any gene: 9. The germline gives CDR1 KGHDR, CDR2 SFDVKD. CDR3 length equals 15 residues. The CDR3 loop is CATSVRDREGDEQFF. The CDR3 DNA sequence: TGTGCCACCAGTGTTAGGGACAGGGAAGGAGATGAGCAGTTCTTC.

At least ten counts were recorded for this clonotype. J is TRBJ2-5 and V is TRBV28; 10 nucleotides match TRBD2. The length of the CDR3 is 15 residues. Germline V gene sequence: CDR1 MDHEN, CDR2 SYDVKM. The ends lost 2 bases at V and 4 bases at J; junction bases unmatched: 4. CDR3 sequence (DNA): TGTGCCAGCAGTTTAAGGACTAGCGGAAGAGAGACCCAGTACTTC. Amino acids: CASSLRTSGRETQYF.

About this clonotype itself: The CDR3 ends on some other residue instead of the conserved phenylalanine or tryptophan, so this is likely a read error. CDR3 nucleotides: TGTGCCAGCAGCTCCTCACACAGGGGGATACTTATGAACACTGAAGCTTTCTCT. Residues: CASSSSHRGILMNTEAFS. This sequence joins TRBV7-3 and TRBJ1-1; 8 bases align to TRBD1. V was pared by 4 bases and J by 0 bases, with 13 bases of the junction left unmatched. The germline V gene encodes CDR1 SGHTA and CDR2 FQGTGA. The CDR3 consists of 18 residues.

This clonotype turned up a few times. This chain uses TRBV3-1 with TRBJ2-2; 12 bases fit TRBD2. After removal of 4 bases from V and 4 bases from J, the junction contained 4 bases not matched to a gene. The CDR3 contains 16 residues. The V gene's germline CDR1 is LGHDT and CDR2 YNNKEL (reference sequence). CDR3 amino acids: CASSRRLAGATGELFF. The CDR3 DNA sequence: TGTGCCAGCAGCCGTCGACTAGCGGGAGCCACCGGGGAGCTGTTTTTT.

This clonotype has more than one count but fewer than ten. The rearrangement links TRBV20-1 to TRBJ1-4; a weak D match, TRBD1 (5 bases). CDR1 and CDR2 from the germline V gene are DFQATT and SNEGSKA (reference sequence). With 0 bases removed from V and 7 bases from J, the gap between germline ends came to 9 bases. This CDR3 has 13 amino acids. The CDR3 DNA reads TGCAGTGCTAGAGAAAGGGGAAGTGAAAAACTGTTTTTT. Translation gives CSARERGSEKLFF.

Note on this clonotype: At one end the junction does not follow the germline gene, possibly because of a read error. The rearrangement joins TRBV9 to TRBJ1-6; 10 positions agree with TRBD1. This CDR3 comprises 16 residues. Germline V gene lookup returns CDR1 SGDLS and CDR2 YYNGEE. CDR3 sequence (DNA): TGTGCCAGCAGCGTAGGGGGGGACAGGGGTAATTCACCCCTCTACTTT. Residues: CASSVGGDRGNSPLYF.

Many counts were recorded for this clonotype. V and J are TRBV5-1 and TRBJ1-2, with D possibly TRBD1 on 6 matching bases. V lost 1 base to trimming and J lost 6 bases, with 16 bases between them. The germline V gene has CDR1 SGHRS and CDR2 YFSETQ. This CDR3 comprises 15 residues. In DNA form, the CDR3 reads TGCGCCAGCAGCTTGAGGACAGAAACCGCAGATGGCTACACCTTC. Its translation: CASSLRTETADGYTF.

The V and J genes are TRBV6-5 and TRBJ1-4, with a weak D call TRBD1 (6 bases). The V end was cut by 0 bases, the J end by 1 base, with 6 bases between. Germline V gene lookup returns CDR1 MNHEY and CDR2 SVGAGI. The CDR3 extends over 15 amino acids. The CDR3 DNA is TGTGCCAGCAGTTACTCACAGGGAACTAATGAAAAACTGTTTTTT. Translation: CASSYSQGTNEKLFF.

This clonotype was detected only a few times. This chain's CDR3 is CASSPIPGAPSTDTQYF. The CDR3 DNA reads as TGTGCCAGCAGTCCCATCCCGGGCGCCCCGAGCACAGATACGCAGTATTTT. V usage is TRBV3-1 and J usage is TRBJ2-3; D remains ambiguous. V was pared by 6 bases and J by 0 bases, with 19 bases between. Germline V lookup: CDR1 LGHDT, CDR2 YNNKEL (reference sequence). This CDR3 contains 17 residues.

There are many counts of this clonotype. The chain is built from TRBV24-1 and TRBJ1-5, with 8 bases that match TRBD1. The CDR3 runs 15 residues. The ends lost 2 bases at V and 7 bases at J; junction bases unmatched: 6. Germline V lookup: CDR1 KGHDR, CDR2 SFDVKD. The CDR3 nucleotides read TGTGCCACCAGTGATTCCCGGACAGGGCAGCAGCCCCAGCATTTT. It translates to CATSDSRTGQQPQHF.

The sample holds a few counts of this clonotype. CDR3 bases: TGCGCCAGCAGCCGGACGGGACAGAAAGCCACCGGGGAGCTGTTTTTT. The encoded protein is CASSRTGQKATGELFF. J is TRBJ2-2 and V is TRBV5-1, with 7 bases matching TRBD1. J lost 4 bases, V lost 4 bases, and 10 bases had no gene match. The V gene's germline CDR1 is SGHRS and CDR2 YFSETQ. The CDR3 has 16 residues.

This clonotype was detected only a few times. A read error may explain this, as a much larger clone is one base away. V usage is TRBV11-2 and J usage is TRBJ2-7, with D possibly being TRBD1 or TRBD2 (6 bases each). Germline CDR1 and CDR2: SGHAT and FQNNGV. CDR3 length equals 14 residues. V was clipped by 5 bases and J by 1 base, with 12 bases between them. The CDR3 sequence is CASSRGAGSYEQYF. CDR3 in DNA: TGTGCCAGCAGCAGGGGGGCAGGGTCCTACGAGCAGTACTTC.

This clonotype has at least ten counts. The chain couples TRBV12-3 or TRBV12-4 to TRBJ2-6, with a weak D call TRBD1 (6 bases). The CDR3 extends over 15 amino acids. With 5 bases removed from V and 0 bases from J, the gap between germline ends came to 8 bases. The CDR3 sequence: CASSRQVSGANVLTF. The CDR3 DNA sequence: TGTGCCAGCAGTCGACAGGTCTCTGGGGCCAACGTCCTGACTTTC.

The genes are TRBV20-1 and TRBJ1-1; D remains unclear. Trimming pared 7 bases from V and 5 bases from J, leaving 17 bases between. The CDR3 spans 13 residues. Germline CDR1 is DFQATT and CDR2 is SNEGSKA (reference sequence). CDR3 DNA: TGCAGTGTTCCTTTCTACGGGGAAACTGAAGCTTTCTTT. Translation gives CSVPFYGETEAFF.

This rearrangement joins TRBV28 to TRBJ2-1; D remains unclear. This CDR3 contains 15 residues. V was pared by 1 base and J by 2 bases, with 9 bases between. Germline-derived CDR1 and CDR2 are MDHEN and SYDVKM. Written as DNA, the CDR3 is TGTGCCAGCAGTTTATACTCAAACACCTACAATGAGCAGTTCTTC. The encoded protein is CASSLYSNTYNEQFF. Supplemented by reference TRBV28 and TRBJ2-1, the full variable domain reads DVKVTQSSRYLVKRTGEKVFLECVQDMDHENMFWYRQDPGLGLRLIYFSYDVKMKEKGDIPEGYSVSREKKERFSLILESASTNQTSMYLCASSLYSNTYNEQFFGPGTRLTVL.

This clonotype appeared many times. The chain uses TRBV20-1 and TRBJ2-3, with a possible D match to TRBD2 (5 bases). Trimming removed 3 bases from V and 1 base from J, with 11 bases in between. The germline V gene has CDR1 DFQATT and CDR2 SNEGSKA (reference sequence). The CDR3 consists of 14 residues. This CDR3 is CSASSRRGTDTQYF. As DNA, the CDR3 is TGCAGTGCTAGCTCTAGGCGGGGCACAGATACGCAGTATTTT.